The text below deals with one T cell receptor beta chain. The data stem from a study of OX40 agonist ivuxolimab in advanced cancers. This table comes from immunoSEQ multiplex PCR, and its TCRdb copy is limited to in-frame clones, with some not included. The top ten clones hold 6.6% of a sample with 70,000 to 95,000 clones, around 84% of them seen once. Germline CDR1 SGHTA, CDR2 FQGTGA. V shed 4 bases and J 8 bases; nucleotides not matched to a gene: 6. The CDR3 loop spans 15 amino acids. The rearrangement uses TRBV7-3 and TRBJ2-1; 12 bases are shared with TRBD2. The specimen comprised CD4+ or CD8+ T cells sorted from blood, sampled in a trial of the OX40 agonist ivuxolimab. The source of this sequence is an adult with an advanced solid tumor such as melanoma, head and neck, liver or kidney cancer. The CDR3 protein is CASSSTSGRHHEQFF. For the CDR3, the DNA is TGTGCCAGCAGCTCCACTAGCGGGAGGCATCATGAGCAGTTCTTC.